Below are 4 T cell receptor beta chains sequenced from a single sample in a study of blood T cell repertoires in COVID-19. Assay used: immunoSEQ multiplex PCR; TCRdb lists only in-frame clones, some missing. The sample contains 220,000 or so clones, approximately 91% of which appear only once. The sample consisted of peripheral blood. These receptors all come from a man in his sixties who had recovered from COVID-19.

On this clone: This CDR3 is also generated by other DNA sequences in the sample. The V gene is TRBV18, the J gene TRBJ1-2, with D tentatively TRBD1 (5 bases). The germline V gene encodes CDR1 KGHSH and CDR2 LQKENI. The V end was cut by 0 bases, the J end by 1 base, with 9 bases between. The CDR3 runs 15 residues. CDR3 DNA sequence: TGTGCCAGCTCACCACCGACAGCCCTTAACTATGGCTACACCTTC. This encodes CASSPPTALNYGYTF.

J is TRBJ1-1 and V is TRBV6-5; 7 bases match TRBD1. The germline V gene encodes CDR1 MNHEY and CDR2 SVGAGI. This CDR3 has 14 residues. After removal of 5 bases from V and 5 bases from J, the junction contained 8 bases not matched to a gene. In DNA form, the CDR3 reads TGTGCCAGCAGTAAAACAGGGGATGGGACTGAAGCTTTCTTT. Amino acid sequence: CASSKTGDGTEAFF.

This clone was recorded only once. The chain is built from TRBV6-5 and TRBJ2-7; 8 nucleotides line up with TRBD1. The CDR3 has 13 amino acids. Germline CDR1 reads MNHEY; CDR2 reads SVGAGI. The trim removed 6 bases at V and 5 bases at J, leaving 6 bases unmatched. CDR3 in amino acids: CASRQGGVDEQYF. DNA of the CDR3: TGTGCCAGCAGACAGGGGGGTGTCGACGAGCAGTACTTC.

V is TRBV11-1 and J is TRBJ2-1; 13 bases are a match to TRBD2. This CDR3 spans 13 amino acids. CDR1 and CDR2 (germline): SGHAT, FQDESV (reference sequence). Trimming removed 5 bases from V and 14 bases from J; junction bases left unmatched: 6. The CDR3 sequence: CASSLPGLAGEFF. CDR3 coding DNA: TGTGCCAGCAGCCTTCCCGGACTAGCGGGAGAGTTCTTC.